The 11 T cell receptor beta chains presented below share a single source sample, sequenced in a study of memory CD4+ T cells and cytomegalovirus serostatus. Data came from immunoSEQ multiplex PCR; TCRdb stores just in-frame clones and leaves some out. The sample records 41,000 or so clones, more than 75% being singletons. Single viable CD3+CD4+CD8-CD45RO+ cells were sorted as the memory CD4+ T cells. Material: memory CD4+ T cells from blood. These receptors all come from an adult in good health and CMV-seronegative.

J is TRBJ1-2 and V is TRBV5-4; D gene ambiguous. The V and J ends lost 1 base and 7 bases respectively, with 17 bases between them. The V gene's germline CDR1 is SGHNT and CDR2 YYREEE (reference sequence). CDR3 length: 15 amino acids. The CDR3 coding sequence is TGTGCCAGCAGCTTGAGGTCGATCCTAGAAGGTGGCTACACCTTC. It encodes CASSLRSILEGGYTF.

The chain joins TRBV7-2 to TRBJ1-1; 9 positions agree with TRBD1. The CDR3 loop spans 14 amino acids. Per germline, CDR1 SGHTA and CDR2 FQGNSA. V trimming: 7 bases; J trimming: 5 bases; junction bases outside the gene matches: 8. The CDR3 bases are TGTGCCAGCAAACTGGGACAGGGCTGGACTGAAGCTTTCTTT. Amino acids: CASKLGQGWTEAFF.

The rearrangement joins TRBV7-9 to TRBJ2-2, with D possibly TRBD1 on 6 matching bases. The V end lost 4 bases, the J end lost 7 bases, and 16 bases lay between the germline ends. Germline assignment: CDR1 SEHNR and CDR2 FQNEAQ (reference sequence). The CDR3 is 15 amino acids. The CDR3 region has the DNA TGTGCCAGCAGCTCAGAGGGGGTACGTGGCGGGGAGCTGTTTTTT. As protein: CASSSEGVRGGELFF.

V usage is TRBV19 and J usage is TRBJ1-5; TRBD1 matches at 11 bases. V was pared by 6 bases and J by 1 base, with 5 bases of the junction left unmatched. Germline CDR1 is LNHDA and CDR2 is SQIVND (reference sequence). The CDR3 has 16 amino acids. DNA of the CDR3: TGTGCCAGTAGCTGGAGGACAGGGGGCAGCAATCAGCCCCAGCATTTT. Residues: CASSWRTGGSNQPQHF.

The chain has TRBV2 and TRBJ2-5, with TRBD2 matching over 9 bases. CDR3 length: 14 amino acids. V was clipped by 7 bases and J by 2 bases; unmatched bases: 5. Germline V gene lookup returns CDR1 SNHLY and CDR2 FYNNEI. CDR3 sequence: CASNPAGGQETQYF. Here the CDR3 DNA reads TGTGCCAGCAATCCAGCGGGGGGACAAGAGACCCAGTACTTC.

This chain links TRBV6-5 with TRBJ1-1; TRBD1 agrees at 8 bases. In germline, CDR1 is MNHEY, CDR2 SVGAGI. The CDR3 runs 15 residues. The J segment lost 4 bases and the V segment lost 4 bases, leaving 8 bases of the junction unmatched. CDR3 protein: CASSSRTGFFTEAFF. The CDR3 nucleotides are TGTGCCAGCAGTTCTAGGACAGGGTTCTTCACTGAAGCTTTCTTT.

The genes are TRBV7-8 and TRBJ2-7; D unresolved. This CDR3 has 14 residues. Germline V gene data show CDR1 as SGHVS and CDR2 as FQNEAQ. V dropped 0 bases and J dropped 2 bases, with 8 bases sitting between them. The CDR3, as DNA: TGTGCCAGCAGCTTAGCTATGCGTCCCTACGAGCAGTACTTC. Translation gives CASSLAMRPYEQYF.

The DNA of the CDR3 is TGTGCCAGCAGCACCGCGGCTAGCACAGATACGCAGTATTTT. This encodes CASSTAASTDTQYF. The J gene is TRBJ2-3, the V gene TRBV7-9; no clear D. V lost 5 bases to trimming and J lost 0 bases, with 9 bases between them. Germline CDR1 reads SEHNR; CDR2 reads FQNEAQ (reference sequence). The CDR3 is made up of 14 amino acids.

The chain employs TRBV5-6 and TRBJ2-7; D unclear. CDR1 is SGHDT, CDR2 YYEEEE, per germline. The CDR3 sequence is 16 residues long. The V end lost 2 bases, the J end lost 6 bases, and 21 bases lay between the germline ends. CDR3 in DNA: TGTGCCAGCAGCTTTATATCCAGCTCGACGGTGAGCGAGCAGTACTTC. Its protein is CASSFISSSTVSEQYF.

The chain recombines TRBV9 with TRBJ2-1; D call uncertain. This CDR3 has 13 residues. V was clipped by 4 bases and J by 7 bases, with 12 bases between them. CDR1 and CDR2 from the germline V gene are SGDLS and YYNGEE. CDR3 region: CASSLMGRNEQFF. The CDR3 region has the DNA TGTGCCAGCAGCCTAATGGGAAGAAATGAGCAGTTCTTC.

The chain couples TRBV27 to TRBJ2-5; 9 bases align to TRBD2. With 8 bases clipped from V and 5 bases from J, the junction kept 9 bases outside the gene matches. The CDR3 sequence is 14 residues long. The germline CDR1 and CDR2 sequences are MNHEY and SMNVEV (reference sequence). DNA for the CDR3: TGTGCCAGCGCCCGCGGGGGGGCCAGGGAGACCCAGTACTTC. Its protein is CASARGGARETQYF.